This passage covers 10 T cell receptor beta chains from one sample sequenced in a study of PD-L1 blockade in urothelial cancer. Time point defined: peripheral blood 6 weeks after treatment start. Profiling relied on immunoSEQ multiplex PCR, and the TCRdb table lists in-frame clones only, not all of them. The sample lists roughly 120,000 clones, about 89% occurring once. The sample here was PBMCs, taken around atezolizumab (anti-PD-L1) treatment. The receptors shown here come from a man aged 55 to 69 with urothelial cancer.

This sequence joins TRBV29-1 and TRBJ2-7; weak D call: TRBD2 (5 bases). CDR3 size: 14 residues. The germline V gene has CDR1 SQVTM and CDR2 ANQGSEA. V was pared by 5 bases and J by 6 bases, with 20 bases between. CDR3 in amino acids: CSVRDGSSSGEQYF. Written as DNA, the CDR3 is TGCAGCGTTCGGGATGGTAGCTCCTCGGGCGAGCAGTACTTC.

The gene calls are TRBV5-6 and TRBJ1-3; the match to TRBD1 covers 8 bases. Trimming took 4 bases from V and 8 from J; bases not matched to a gene: 5. The CDR3 totals 13 residues. Germline V gene lookup returns CDR1 SGHDT and CDR2 YYEEEE. CDR3 sequence reads: CASSPGQGDTIYF. Here the CDR3 DNA reads TGTGCCAGCAGCCCTGGACAGGGCGACACCATATATTTT.

The J gene is TRBJ2-1, the V gene TRBV9; TRBD2 is a possible D gene (5 bases). CDR3 length: 13 amino acids. Trimming took off 4 bases at V and 4 bases at J, with 9 bases between the two ends. Per the germline V gene, CDR1 is SGDLS and CDR2 is YYNGEE. CDR3 residues: CASSIPGYNEQFF. CDR3 bases: TGTGCCAGCAGCATCCCGGGGTACAATGAGCAGTTCTTC.

The chain recombines TRBV5-1 with TRBJ1-1, with a tentative D call TRBD1 (6 bases). The CDR3 spans 15 residues. The V end was cut by 5 bases, the J end by 2 bases, with 16 bases between. The germline V gene encodes CDR1 SGHRS and CDR2 YFSETQ. The CDR3 region has the DNA TGCGCCAGCAGTGCGTCCACGGGGACAAACACTGAAGCTTTCTTT. Translated, it gives CASSASTGTNTEAFF.

The chain couples TRBV7-9 to TRBJ2-1, with 8 bases that match TRBD2. V shed 3 bases and J 8 bases; nucleotides not matched to a gene: 6. The germline V gene encodes CDR1 SEHNR and CDR2 FQNEAQ (reference sequence). The CDR3 has 14 amino acids. CDR3 sequence reads: CASSLGLVRHEQFF. CDR3 nucleotides: TGTGCCAGCAGCTTGGGACTAGTTAGGCATGAGCAGTTCTTC.

This chain uses TRBV27 with TRBJ2-7, with 9 bases lining up with TRBD2. With V trimmed by 4 bases and J by 3 bases, 4 bases remained unmatched. Germline values: CDR1 MNHEY, CDR2 SMNVEV (reference sequence). The CDR3 sequence is 14 residues long. In DNA, the CDR3 is TGTGCCAGCAGTTGGGCTAGCGGGGACTACGAGCAGTACTTC. Translation gives CASSWASGDYEQYF.

V gene TRBV6-5 combines with J gene TRBJ2-1; 8 bases are a match to TRBD2. Germline V gene sequence: CDR1 MNHEY, CDR2 SVGAGI. There are 14 residues in the CDR3. The V and J ends lost 2 bases and 6 bases, in that order; junction bases with no gene match: 3. The CDR3 reads CASSYGTSGNEQFF. The CDR3, as DNA: TGTGCCAGCAGTTACGGGACTAGTGGCAATGAGCAGTTCTTC.

The V and J genes are TRBV7-2 and TRBJ2-7, with a tentative D call TRBD2 (7 bases). Germline loops: CDR1 SGHTA, CDR2 FQGNSA. V lost 6 bases, J lost 3 bases, and 21 bases lay in between. CDR3 size: 16 residues. CDR3 bases: TGTGCCAGCAGTCCTAGGTTGGCGGGGGCTTTCTACGAGCAGTACTTC. Translation gives CASSPRLAGAFYEQYF.

CDR3 DNA sequence: TGTGCCAGCAGCTTCAGCGTGTGGAATGAGCAGTTCTTC. Encoded protein: CASSFSVWNEQFF. The chain is built from TRBV11-2 and TRBJ2-1; D call uncertain. This CDR3 region has 13 residues. The V end lost 3 bases, the J end lost 7 bases, and 10 bases lay between the germline ends. Germline values: CDR1 SGHAT, CDR2 FQNNGV.

This rearrangement joins TRBV5-1 to TRBJ1-1; the D gene is possibly TRBD1 (5 bases). Trimming took off 4 bases at V and 2 bases at J, with 18 bases between the two ends. The CDR3 has 16 residues. Germline CDR1 is SGHRS and CDR2 is YFSETQ. The CDR3 protein is CASSPSSTAVNTEAFF. CDR3 nucleotides: TGCGCCAGCAGCCCATCTTCGACAGCTGTCAACACTGAAGCTTTCTTT.